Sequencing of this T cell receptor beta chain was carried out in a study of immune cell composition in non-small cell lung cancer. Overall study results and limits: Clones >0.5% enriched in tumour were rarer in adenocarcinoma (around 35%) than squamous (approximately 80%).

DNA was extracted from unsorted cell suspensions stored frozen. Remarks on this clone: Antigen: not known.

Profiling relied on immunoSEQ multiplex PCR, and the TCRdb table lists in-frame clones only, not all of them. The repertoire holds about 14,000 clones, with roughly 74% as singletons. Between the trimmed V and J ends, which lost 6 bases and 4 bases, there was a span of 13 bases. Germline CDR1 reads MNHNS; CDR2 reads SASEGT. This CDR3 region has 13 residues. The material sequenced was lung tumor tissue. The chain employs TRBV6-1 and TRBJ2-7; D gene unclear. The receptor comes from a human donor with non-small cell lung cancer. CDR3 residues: CASSAGYSYEQYF. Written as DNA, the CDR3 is TGTGCCAGCAGCGCAGGCTATTCTTACGAGCAGTACTTC.